This T cell receptor (beta chain) emerged from a study of spatial heterogeneity in lung cancer (dated by TCRdb to between 2018 and 2021). The study in broad terms: More beta-chain than alpha-chain transcripts were consistently detected, likely reflecting higher beta-chain transcript abundance. At surgery, both alpha and beta chains were TCR-sequenced in 200 to 250 tumor regions, 63 to 65 matched nontumor lung samples and a few dozen PBMC samples. In non-small cell lung cancer, the study made a quantitative comparison of TCR alpha and beta repertoires among multiple tumor regions, matched nontumor lung and blood. In the raw uncorrected reads, each unique combination of TCR and UMI appeared more than ten times on average. Nonsynonymous mutation counts, determined by whole-exome sequencing of tumor tissue, were related to TCR repertoire features. In tumor regions, TCR transcript counts showed a strong correlation with a T cell transcriptional module score from matched bulk RNA-seq.

On this clonotype: The clone's antigen remains unknown. This may stem from a read error, because a much larger clone lies one nucleotide away.

Counted from cysteine to phenylalanine, this CDR3 has 14 amino acids. Only the CDR3 region is kept as DNA, spanning 42 bases read in frame from base 1. As encoded in the germline V gene (reference sequence), CDR1 is SEHNR while CDR2 is FQNEAQ. Overall study outcomes, separate from this receptor: Confirming at a functional level the hypothesis that regional TCRs recognize regional mutations was considered to require additional single-cell paired TCR alpha and beta sequencing. The tumor nonsynonymous mutation count correlated with the number of expanded alpha and beta TCRs within the tumor. The count of ubiquitous expanded TCRs correlated with the count of ubiquitous nonsynonymous mutations, and the count of regional expanded TCRs correlated with the count of regional nonsynonymous mutations. TCR-seq was estimated to cover only approximately 6.4% of tumor T cells for alpha chains and around 13% for beta chains.

What the time point label conveys for this sample: sample taken at primary tumor resection. Donors were about 70 patients with early-stage, untreated non-small cell lung cancer from the lung TRACERx cohort. TCR sequencing used whole RNA extracted from tumor and nontumor lung tissue, or from cryopreserved PBMC samples, without cell sorting. Only patients with enough RNA available from two or more tumor regions were chosen for TCR sequencing. Before selection, tumor and adjacent nontumor lung specimens were reviewed by a lung pathologist. Libraries were constructed by 5' RACE. Instrument used: NextSeq 500. The TCR library protocol attached a unique molecular identifier to each TCR cDNA molecule to allow correction of PCR and sequencing errors. Per the authors' processing: Decombinator tools were used for TCR identification, UMI-based error correction and CDR3 extraction. Expanded TCRs were defined as those above a frequency of 2 per 1,000, corresponding to the top 1% of the tumor frequency distribution. Expanded tumor TCRs statistically deemed absent (corrected P<0.05) from at least one tumor region were classed as regional, and all other expanded tumor TCRs were classed as ubiquitous. Each repertoire was subsampled 100 times to 5,000 TCRs, after which Renyi diversity was computed with the R vegan package. CDR3 similarity networks were constructed using string-kernel similarity of amino acid triplets, with links drawn between CDR3s whose pairwise similarity was above 0.82. TCRdb reprocessing: public reads trimmed at Q25 with fastp, clones called with MiXCR, in-frame beta chains kept. Identical CDR3 protein sequences are pooled into one entry, listed with their most common genes and DNA. The V and J calls follow TCRdb's processing rather than the paper's. This sample gives around 20,000 distinct CDR3 sequences in total; about 7.5% of them show up just once. The top ten clones comprise roughly 24% of the sample.

This receptor was obtained from a male donor with early-stage non-small cell lung cancer. Rearrangement joined TRBV7-9 to TRBJ1-6, with no reliable assignment of the D segment. The sample was lung tumor tissue, taken at surgery. The nucleotide sequence reads as follows: TGTGCCAGCAGCTTAGACCCCGTAAATTCACCCCTCAACTTT. This translates into CASSLDPVNSPLNF.